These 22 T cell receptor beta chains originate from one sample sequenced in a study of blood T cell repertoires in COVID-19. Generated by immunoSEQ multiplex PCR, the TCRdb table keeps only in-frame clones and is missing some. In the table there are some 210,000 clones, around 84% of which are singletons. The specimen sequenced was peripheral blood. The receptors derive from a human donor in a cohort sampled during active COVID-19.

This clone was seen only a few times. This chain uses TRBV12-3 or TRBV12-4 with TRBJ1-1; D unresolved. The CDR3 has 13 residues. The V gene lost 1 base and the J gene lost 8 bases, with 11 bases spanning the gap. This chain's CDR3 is CASSLGLILEAFF. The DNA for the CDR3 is TGTGCCAGCAGTTTAGGCCTAATTTTAGAAGCTTTCTTT.

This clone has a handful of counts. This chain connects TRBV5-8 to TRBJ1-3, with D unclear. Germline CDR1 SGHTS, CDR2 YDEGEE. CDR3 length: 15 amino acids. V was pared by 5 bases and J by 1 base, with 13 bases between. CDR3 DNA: TGTGCCAGCAGACTCACCCCAGGTTCTGGAAACACCATATATTTT. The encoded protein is CASRLTPGSGNTIYF.

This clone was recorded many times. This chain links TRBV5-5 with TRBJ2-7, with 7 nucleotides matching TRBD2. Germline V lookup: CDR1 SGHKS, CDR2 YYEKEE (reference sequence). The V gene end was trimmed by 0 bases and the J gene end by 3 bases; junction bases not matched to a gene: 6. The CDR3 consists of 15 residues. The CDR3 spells CASSLGRGGGYEQYF. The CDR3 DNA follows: TGTGCCAGCAGCTTGGGGCGCGGGGGAGGCTACGAGCAGTACTTC.

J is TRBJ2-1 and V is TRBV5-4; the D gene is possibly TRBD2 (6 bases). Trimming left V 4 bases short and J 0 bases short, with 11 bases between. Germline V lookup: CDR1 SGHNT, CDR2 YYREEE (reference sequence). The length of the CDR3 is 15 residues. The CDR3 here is CASSPSGSSYNEQFF. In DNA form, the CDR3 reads TGTGCCAGCAGCCCGAGCGGGTCCTCCTACAATGAGCAGTTCTTC.

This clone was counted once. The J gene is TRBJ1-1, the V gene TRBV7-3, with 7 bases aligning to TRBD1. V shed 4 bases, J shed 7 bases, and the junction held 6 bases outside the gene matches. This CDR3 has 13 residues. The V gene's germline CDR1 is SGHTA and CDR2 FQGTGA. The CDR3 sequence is CASSSTGVGEAFF. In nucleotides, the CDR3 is TGTGCCAGCAGCTCCACAGGGGTCGGTGAAGCTTTCTTT.

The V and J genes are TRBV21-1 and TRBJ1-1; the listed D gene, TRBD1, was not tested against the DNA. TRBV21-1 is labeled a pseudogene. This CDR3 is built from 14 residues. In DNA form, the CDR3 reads TGTGCCAGCGGTCCCACAGAGATGAACACTGAAGCTTTCTTT. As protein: CASGPTEMNTEAFF.

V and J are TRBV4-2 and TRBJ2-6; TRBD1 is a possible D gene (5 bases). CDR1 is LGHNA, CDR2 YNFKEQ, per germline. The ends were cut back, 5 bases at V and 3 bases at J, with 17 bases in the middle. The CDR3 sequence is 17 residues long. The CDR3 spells CASSSQIQGGGANVLTF. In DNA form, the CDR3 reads TGTGCCAGCAGCTCCCAAATTCAGGGCGGTGGGGCCAACGTCCTGACTTTC.

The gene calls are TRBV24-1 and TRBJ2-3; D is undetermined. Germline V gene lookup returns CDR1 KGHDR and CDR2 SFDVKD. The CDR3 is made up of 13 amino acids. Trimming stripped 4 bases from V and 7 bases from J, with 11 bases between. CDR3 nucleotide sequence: TGTGCCACCAGTGACCCAGTATTGTATACGCAGTATTTT. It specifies CATSDPVLYTQYF.

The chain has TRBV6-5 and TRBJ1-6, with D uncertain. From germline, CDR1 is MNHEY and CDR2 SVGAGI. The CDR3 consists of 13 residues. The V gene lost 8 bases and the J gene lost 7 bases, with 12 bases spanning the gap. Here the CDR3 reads CASCIRRNSPLHF. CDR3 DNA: TGTGCCAGCTGTATCAGGCGAAATTCACCCCTCCACTTT.

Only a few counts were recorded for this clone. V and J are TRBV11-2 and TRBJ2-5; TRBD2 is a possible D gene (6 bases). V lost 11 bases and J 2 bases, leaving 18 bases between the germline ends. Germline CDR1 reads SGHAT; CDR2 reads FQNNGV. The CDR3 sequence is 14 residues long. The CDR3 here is CACKRRTNQETQYF. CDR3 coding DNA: TGTGCCTGCAAGCGGCGGACTAATCAAGAGACCCAGTACTTC.

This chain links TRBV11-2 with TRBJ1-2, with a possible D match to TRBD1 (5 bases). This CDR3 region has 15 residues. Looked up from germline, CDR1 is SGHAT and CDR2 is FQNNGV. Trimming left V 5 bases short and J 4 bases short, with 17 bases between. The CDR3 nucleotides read TGTGCCAGCAGCGGAGGGGCCGACATAATCTATGGCTACACCTTC. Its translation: CASSGGADIIYGYTF.

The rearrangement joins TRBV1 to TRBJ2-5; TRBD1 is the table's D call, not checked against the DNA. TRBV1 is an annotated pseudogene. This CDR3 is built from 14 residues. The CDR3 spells CTSRRTGTQETQYF. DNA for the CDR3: TGCACCAGCAGACGCACCGGGACACAAGAGACCCAGTACTTC.

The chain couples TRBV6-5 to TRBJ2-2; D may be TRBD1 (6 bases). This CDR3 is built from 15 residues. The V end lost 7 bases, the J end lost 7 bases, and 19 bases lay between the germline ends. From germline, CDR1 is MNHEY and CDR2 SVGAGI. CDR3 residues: CASTPGQGLLGELFF. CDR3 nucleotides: TGTGCCAGCACCCCCGGGCAGGGGCTACTCGGGGAGCTGTTTTTT.

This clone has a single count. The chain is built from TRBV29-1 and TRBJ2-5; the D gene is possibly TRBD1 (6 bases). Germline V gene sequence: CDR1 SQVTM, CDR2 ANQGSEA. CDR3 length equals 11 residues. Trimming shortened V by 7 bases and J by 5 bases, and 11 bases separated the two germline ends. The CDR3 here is CSATGWETQYF. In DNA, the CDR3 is TGCAGCGCAACAGGGTGGGAGACCCAGTACTTC.

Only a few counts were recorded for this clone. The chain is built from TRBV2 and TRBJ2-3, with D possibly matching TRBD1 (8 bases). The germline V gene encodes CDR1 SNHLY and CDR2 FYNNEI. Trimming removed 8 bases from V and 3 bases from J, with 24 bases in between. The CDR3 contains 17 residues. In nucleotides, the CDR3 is TGTGCCAGCGGGGCTGGGTTAGGACAGGGAGGGACAGATACGCAGTATTTT. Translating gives CASGAGLGQGGTDTQYF.

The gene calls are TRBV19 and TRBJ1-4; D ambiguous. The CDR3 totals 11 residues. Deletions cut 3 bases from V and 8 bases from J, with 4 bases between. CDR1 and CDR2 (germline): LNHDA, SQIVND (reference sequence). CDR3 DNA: TGTGCCAGTAGTATCCGGGAAAAACTGTTTTTT. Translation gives CASSIREKLFF.

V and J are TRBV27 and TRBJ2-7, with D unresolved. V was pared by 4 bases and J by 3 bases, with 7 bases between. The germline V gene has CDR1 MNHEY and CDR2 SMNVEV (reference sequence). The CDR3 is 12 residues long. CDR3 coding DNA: TGTGCCAGCAGTTCAGTTCGCTACGAGCAGTACTTC. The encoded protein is CASSSVRYEQYF.

CDR3 loop: CASSPPGVEETQYF. CDR3 DNA: TGTGCCAGCAGTCCTCCGGGAGTAGAAGAGACCCAGTACTTC. The rearrangement links TRBV6-5 to TRBJ2-5; a possible D gene is TRBD2 (6 bases). CDR1 is MNHEY and CDR2 is SVGAGI in the germline V gene. This CDR3 contains 14 residues. Trimming pared 5 bases from V and 3 bases from J, leaving 13 bases between.

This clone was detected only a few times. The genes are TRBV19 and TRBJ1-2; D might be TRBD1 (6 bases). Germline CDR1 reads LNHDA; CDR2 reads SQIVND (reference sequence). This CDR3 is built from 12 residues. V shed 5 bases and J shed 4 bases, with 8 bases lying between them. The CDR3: CASSPGAYGYTF. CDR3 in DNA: TGTGCCAGTAGTCCAGGGGCCTATGGCTACACCTTC.

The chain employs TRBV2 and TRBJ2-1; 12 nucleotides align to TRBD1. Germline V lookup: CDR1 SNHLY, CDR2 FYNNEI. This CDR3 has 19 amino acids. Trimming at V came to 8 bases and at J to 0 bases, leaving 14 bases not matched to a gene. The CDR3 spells CASYAGQGAVEGSYNEQFF. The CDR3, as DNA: TGTGCCAGCTACGCGGGACAGGGGGCGGTCGAGGGCTCCTACAATGAGCAGTTCTTC.

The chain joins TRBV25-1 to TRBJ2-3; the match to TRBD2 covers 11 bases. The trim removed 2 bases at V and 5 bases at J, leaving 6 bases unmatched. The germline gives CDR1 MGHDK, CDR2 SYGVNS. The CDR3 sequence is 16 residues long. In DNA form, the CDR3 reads TGTGCCAGCAGTGAAAGGGCACTAGCGGGAGTAGATACGCAGTATTTT. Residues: CASSERALAGVDTQYF. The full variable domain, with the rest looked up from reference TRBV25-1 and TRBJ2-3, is EADIYQTPRYLVIGTGKKITLECSQTMGHDKMYWYQQDPGMELHLIHYSYGVNSTEKGDLSSESTVSRIRTEHFPLTLESARPSHTSQYLCASSERALAGVDTQYFGPGTRLTVL.

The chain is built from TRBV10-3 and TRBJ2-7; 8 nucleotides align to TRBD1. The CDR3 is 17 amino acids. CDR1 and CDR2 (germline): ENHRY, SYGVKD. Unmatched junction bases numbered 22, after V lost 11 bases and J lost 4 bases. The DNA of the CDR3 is TGTGCCGTGCGGCGGTTCCATCGTGGACAGGGAACATACGAGCAGTACTTC. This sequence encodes CAVRRFHRGQGTYEQYF.